The 18 T cell receptor beta chains below were found in one sample sequenced in a study of tumor and adjacent non-tumor tissue in lung cancer (dated by TCRdb to about 2018). Bulk unsorted tissue served as the source for RNA extraction, and RNA quality was assessed using a NanoDrop ND-1000 and an Agilent 2100. The library was prepared using multiplex PCR. Sequencing relied on an Illumina HiSeq 2500. TCRbeta libraries were constructed through three rounds of nested PCR with primers (Table S4) according to protocols adapted from ARM-PCR. TCRdb redid the processing of the public reads, applying fastp at Q25 and MiXCR, and retained in-frame beta chains. Every distinct CDR3 protein forms one entry, paired with its most common genes and DNA. The sample data list around 86,000 distinct CDR3 sequences, and approximately 77% of these were observed just once. 8.5% to 10% of the sample rests with the top ten.

Sequenced sample: lung tumor tissue. The receptors derive from a woman aged 40 to 50 with non-small cell lung cancer.

With respect to this clonotype: Mismatch with germline at one junction end may stem from a read error. V and J are TRBV4-1 and TRBJ1-2; D gene ambiguous. There are 15 residues in the CDR3. Germline V gene lookup returns CDR1 MGHRA and CDR2 YSYEKL. The CDR3 spells CASSQGPRDHYDYTF. In DNA, the CDR3 is TGCGCCAGCAGCCAAGGACCCAGAGACCACTATGACTACACCTTC.

Comment on this clonotype: At one end, the junction sequence differs from germline, possibly due to a read error. The chain is built from TRBV5-6 and TRBJ2-1; D unclear. The CDR3 length is 15 residues. Germline V gives CDR1 SGHDT, CDR2 YYEEEE. DNA of the CDR3: TGTGCCAGCAGCTTCGGTGGAGACTCCTACAATGAACAGTTATTC. Translating it yields CASSFGGDSYNEQLF.

Points on this clonotype: At one boundary the junction diverges from the germline segment, which might be a read error. The V call is TRBV20-1, the J call TRBJ2-7; the match to TRBD2 covers 8 bases. This CDR3 region has 18 residues. Germline values: CDR1 DFQATT, CDR2 SNEGSKA (reference sequence). Here the CDR3 DNA reads TGCTGTGCTAGGGGGAGGAGGACGGGAGGGCCCTTAACGTTCGAGCAGTACTTC. Its translation is CCARGRRTGGPLTFEQYF.

The rearrangement links TRBV10-1 to TRBJ2-3, with 8 bases lining up with TRBD2. CDR3 length equals 14 residues. CDR1 is WNHNN, CDR2 SYGVQD, per germline (reference sequence). Unmatched junction bases numbered 12, after V lost 10 bases and J lost 6 bases. The CDR3 sequence is CATREGGSKDTQYF. The CDR3 nucleotides read TGCGCCACCCGGGAGGGGGGGTCCAAGGATACGCAGTATTTT.

Worth noting for this clonotype: One end of the junction is discordant with germline, which a read error may explain. This chain uses TRBV11-2 with TRBJ2-1, with D hard to call. The CDR3 covers 14 residues. Germline V gene sequence: CDR1 SGHAT, CDR2 FQNNGV. CDR3 region: CVSNIPGAVGEQFF. CDR3 in DNA: TGTGTCAGCAACATCCCCGGTGCCGTGGGTGAGCAGTTCTTC.

Notes on this clonotype: A read error may produce the germline difference seen at one junction end. The chain employs TRBV29-1 and TRBJ2-3; D is possibly TRBD2 (6 bases). The CDR3 loop spans 15 amino acids. Germline CDR1 SQVTM, CDR2 ANQGSEA. CDR3 amino acids: CSPSLREKGTDTQYF. CDR3 DNA sequence: TGCAGCCCATCTCTCCGGGAGAAGGGCACAGATACACAGTATTTT.

Details on this clonotype: A junction end diverges from the germline sequence, so it may reflect a read error. The chain carries TRBV4-1 and TRBJ2-1; D is perhaps TRBD1 or TRBD2 (5 bases each). The CDR3 contains 12 residues. Germline CDR1 and CDR2: MGHRA and YSYEKL. As DNA, the CDR3 is TGCCCCAGCGGCCAGAGGGGCCACCCGCACTTCTTC. This translates into CPSGQRGHPHFF.

Concerning this clonotype itself: A read error may produce the germline difference seen at one junction end. The CDR3 DNA reads as TGCGCCAGTAGGCAAAGCCCGGGACATGGGAACACTGAAGCTCTCTTT. Translated: CASRQSPGHGNTEALF. This rearrangement joins TRBV5-1 to TRBJ1-1, with D perhaps matching TRBD1 (6 bases). Germline CDR1 SGHRS, CDR2 YFSETQ. The CDR3 covers 16 residues.

To note about this clonotype: The germline gene is not matched at one end of the junction; a read error may be the cause. The gene calls are TRBV6-1 and TRBJ2-7; maybe TRBD1 (5 bases). CDR1 and CDR2 (germline): MNHNS, SASEGT. This CDR3 is built from 13 residues. The CDR3 is CASSRPDTYEQYF. The CDR3, as DNA: TGTGCCAGCAGCCGTCCGGACACCTACGAGCAGTATTTC.

A note on this clonotype: This may stem from a read error, because a much larger clone lies one nucleotide away. The genes are TRBV5-8 and TRBJ1-2; D may be TRBD1 (5 bases). There are 16 residues in the CDR3. CDR1 SGHTS and CDR2 YDEGEE come from the germline V gene. Trimming pared 1 base from V and 3 bases from J, leaving 16 bases between. The DNA for the CDR3 is TGTGCCAGCAGCTTGACCTTAGGTATAGGGGACTATGGCTACACCTTC. Its protein is CASSLTLGIGDYGYTF. Complete variable domain (other parts from reference TRBV5-8 and TRBJ1-2): EAGVTQSPTHLIKTRGQQATLRCSPISGHTSVYWYQQALGLGLQFLLWYDEGEERNRGNFPPRFSGRQFPNYSSELNVNALELEDSALYLCASSLTLGIGDYGYTFGSGTRLTVV.

To note about this clonotype: Here the CDR3 omits its conserved ending phenylalanine or tryptophan, so a read error is the likely source. CDR3 residues: CASSFDGELFI. For the CDR3, the DNA is TGTGCCAGCAGCTTCGATGGGGAGCTGTTTATT. The chain is built from TRBV11-2 and TRBJ2-2, with D unresolved. Germline V gene lookup returns CDR1 SGHAT and CDR2 FQNNGV. V lost 3 bases and J lost 8, with 4 bases in between. The CDR3 totals 11 residues.

This clonotype qualifies as medium-sized (0.01 to 0.1%). The rearrangement joins TRBV11-3 to TRBJ2-5; D is possibly TRBD1 (6 bases). There are 15 residues in the CDR3. Germline V CDR1 and CDR2: SGHNT, YENEEA. V gave up 5 bases and J gave up 5 bases, with 18 bases separating them. The DNA of the CDR3 is TGTGCCAGCAGCGACATAAGGGGGTCAGGGGAGACCCAGTACTTC. The encoded protein is CASSDIRGSGETQYF. The entire variable domain, with the rest obtained from reference TRBV11-3 and TRBJ2-5, is as follows: EAGVVQSPRYKIIEKKQPVAFWCNPISGHNTLYWYLQNLGQGPELLIRYENEEAVDDSQLPKDRFSAERLKGVDSTLKIQPAELGDSAVYLCASSDIRGSGETQYFGPGTRLLVL.

In regard to this clonotype: The junction does not match germline at one end; this may be a read error. This CDR3 reads CASNTGQLNTGELFF. CDR3 DNA sequence: TGTGCCAGCAACACGGGACAGTTGAACACCGGGGAGCTATTTTTT. This chain uses TRBV6-5 with TRBJ2-2; TRBD1 aligns across 7 bases. Germline-derived CDR1 and CDR2 are MNHEY and SVGAGI. This CDR3 region has 15 residues.

This clonotype was counted between two and nine times. A much more abundant neighbour one base away suggests this may be a read error. The chain employs TRBV4-1 and TRBJ2-3; the D gene is possibly TRBD2 (6 bases). The length of the CDR3 is 15 residues. Germline V gene lookup returns CDR1 MGHRA and CDR2 YSYEKL. The CDR3 here is CANSQAWGGTDTQYF. The CDR3 nucleotides read TGCGCCAACAGCCAAGCTTGGGGGGGCACAGATACGCAGTATTTT.

As for this clonotype: A junction boundary mismatches the germline segment, possibly from a read error. The chain links TRBV11-2 to TRBJ1-1; D perhaps matches TRBD1 (5 bases). Per germline, CDR1 SGHAT and CDR2 FQNNGV. The CDR3 covers 13 residues. CDR3: CARSPWGNTEAFF. DNA of the CDR3: TGTGCCCGCAGCCCTTGGGGGAACACTGAAGCATTCTTT.

This clonotype came up many times. This chain links TRBV6-1 with TRBJ2-3; D may be TRBD2 (7 bases). With 2 bases removed from V and 0 bases from J, the gap between germline ends came to 12 bases. This CDR3 has 16 amino acids. Per the germline V gene, CDR1 is MNHNS and CDR2 is SASEGT. The CDR3 is CASSEFAGASTDTQYF. CDR3 nucleotide sequence: TGTGCCAGCAGTGAATTTGCGGGGGCTAGCACAGATACGCAGTATTTT.

This clonotype was picked up many times. This chain joins TRBV20-1 and TRBJ2-5, with D possibly TRBD2 on 6 matching bases. Germline CDR1 is DFQATT and CDR2 is SNEGSKA (reference sequence). CDR3 size: 12 residues. CDR3 DNA sequence: TGCGCCGCAAACAAGGGAGGCGAGACCCAGTACTTC. This translates into CAANKGGETQYF.

This clonotype was counted a few times. A much larger clone lies a single base off, so this may be a read error. The rearrangement links TRBV6-1 to TRBJ1-2; D gene ambiguous. CDR3 length equals 12 residues. The germline V gene encodes CDR1 MNHNS and CDR2 SASEGT. CDR3 amino acids: CVSSEVVGGYTF. The CDR3 nucleotides read TGTGTCAGCAGTGAGGTCGTAGGCGGCTACACCTTC.